The 20 T cell receptor beta chains given below trace back to one sample, sequenced in a study of T cells expressing NK-cell markers. From its re-call of the 5' RACE reads, TCRdb lists each CDR3 protein once, without DNA. The sample is made up of about 150,000 distinct CDR3 sequences, and the top ten hold about 12% of it. The sample comprised blood T cells: a sorted CD56 or NKG2C T cell subset, CD4+ or CD8+ T cells, or bulk PBMC T cells (not recorded which). The source of these receptors is a man younger than 30 in good health.

J is TRBJ2-4 and V is TRBV12-3 or TRBV12-4; the D gene TCRdb calls, TRBD2, cannot be checked with no DNA. The CDR3 has 13 amino acids. The CDR3 protein is CASSQMSGSIQYF.

The J gene is TRBJ1-1, the V gene TRBV24-1. From germline, CDR1 is KGHDR and CDR2 SFDVKD. The CDR3 sequence is 12 residues long. The CDR3: CATSDRTGEAFF.

The chain combines TRBV11-2 with TRBJ2-7; TCRdb designates TRBD2, a call that cannot be tested without DNA. Per germline, CDR1 SGHAT and CDR2 FQNNGV. The CDR3 extends over 16 amino acids. CDR3 sequence reads: CASSLDGLAGAYEQYF.

The chain carries TRBV9 and TRBJ1-4; as DNA is missing, the TRBD1 call by TCRdb cannot be tested. This CDR3 has 14 residues. CDR1 is SGDLS and CDR2 is YYNGEE in the germline V gene. The CDR3 sequence: CASSPRTGEEKLFF.

The chain's CDR3 is CSARAGLTEAFF. V gene TRBV20-1 combines with J gene TRBJ1-1; TCRdb names TRBD1, which stays unverified in the absence of DNA. The CDR3 is 12 residues long. The V gene's germline CDR1 is DFQATT and CDR2 SNEGSKA (reference sequence).

The chain links TRBV7-9 to TRBJ2-1. CDR3 length: 14 amino acids. CDR1 and CDR2 from the germline V gene are SEHNR and FQNEAQ (reference sequence). The CDR3 is CASSLVGSYNEQFF.

The rearrangement uses TRBV11-3 and TRBJ2-3; TCRdb lists TRBD1, though no DNA is available to test this call. CDR1 and CDR2 from the germline V gene are SGHNT and YENEEA. This CDR3 is 17 amino acids long. CDR3 region: CASSLTEPGWGTDTQYF.

This chain links TRBV20-1 with TRBJ2-3; TCRdb selects TRBD1, and the lack of DNA leaves this call unchecked. Germline CDR1 reads DFQATT; CDR2 reads SNEGSKA (reference sequence). The CDR3 totals 14 residues. CDR3: CSATRGFGTDTQYF.

The chain has TRBV24-1 and TRBJ2-7; TCRdb calls TRBD1, which cannot be checked without DNA. CDR1 is KGHDR, CDR2 SFDVKD, per germline. The CDR3 runs to 14 residues. This CDR3 reads CATSGGQGAYEQYF.

The V and J genes are TRBV19 and TRBJ2-1. The germline V gene has CDR1 LNHDA and CDR2 SQIVND (reference sequence). The CDR3 has 12 amino acids. CDR3 sequence: CASSPQPTEQFF.

The V gene is TRBV4-3, the J gene TRBJ2-7; TCRdb picks TRBD2, but there is no DNA to check that call. Looked up from germline, CDR1 is LGHNA and CDR2 is YSLEER. This CDR3 comprises 16 residues. The CDR3 loop is CASSPFAGDPSYEQYF.

The rearrangement links TRBV20-1 to TRBJ2-7; the TRBD2 assignment by TCRdb is unverifiable without DNA. This CDR3 region has 14 residues. Looked up from germline, CDR1 is DFQATT and CDR2 is SNEGSKA (reference sequence). CDR3 sequence reads: CSVPLGGTLYEQYF.

This sequence joins TRBV10-3 and TRBJ2-4; with no DNA, the TCRdb D assignment of TRBD1 cannot be verified. This CDR3 has 16 amino acids. Germline lookup yields CDR1 ENHRY and CDR2 SYGVKD. This chain's CDR3 is CAISESEGGQGDIQYF.

The chain couples TRBV29-1 to TRBJ2-2; the D call of TRBD1 rests on TCRdb alone, since no DNA is present to check it. Per the germline V gene, CDR1 is SQVTM and CDR2 is ANQGSEA. The CDR3 is 13 amino acids. The CDR3 here is CSVDRQGTGELFF.

The chain recombines TRBV25-1 with TRBJ2-1; without DNA, the TCRdb call of TRBD2 cannot be checked. Germline V gene data show CDR1 as MGHDK and CDR2 as SYGVNS. There are 15 residues in the CDR3. The CDR3 protein is CASSELVGEGNEQFF. Drawing the rest from reference TRBV25-1 and TRBJ2-1, the complete variable domain is EADIYQTPRYLVIGTGKKITLECSQTMGHDKMYWYQQDPGMELHLIHYSYGVNSTEKGDLSSESTVSRIRTEHFPLTLESARPSHTSQYLCASSELVGEGNEQFFGPGTRLTVL.

This chain joins TRBV6-1 and TRBJ2-2. The CDR3 covers 13 residues. Germline V lookup: CDR1 MNHNS, CDR2 SASEGT. The CDR3 loop reads CASSEGATGELFF.

The chain couples TRBV5-6 to TRBJ2-1. This CDR3 region has 13 residues. Germline assignment: CDR1 SGHDT and CDR2 YYEEEE. CDR3 residues: CASNHRYYNEQFF. Combining the CDR3 with reference TRBV5-6 and TRBJ2-1 gives the whole variable domain DAGVTQSPTHLIKTRGQQVTLRCSPKSGHDTVSWYQQALGQGPQFIFQYYEEEERQRGNFPDRFSGHQFPNYSSELNVNALLLGDSALYLCASNHRYYNEQFFGPGTRLTVL.

This chain links TRBV11-2 with TRBJ2-2. This CDR3 is 12 amino acids long. Germline CDR1 SGHAT, CDR2 FQNNGV. Here the CDR3 reads CASSHPHRELFF.

The chain employs TRBV27 and TRBJ2-2; TCRdb's D gene call, TRBD1, goes unchecked for lack of DNA. The CDR3 is made up of 15 amino acids. Germline lookup yields CDR1 MNHEY and CDR2 SMNVEV (reference sequence). The CDR3 sequence: CASSLYRASDGELFF.

V and J are TRBV27 and TRBJ2-7; lacking DNA, the TRBD1 call made by TCRdb goes unchecked. This CDR3 comprises 20 residues. CDR1 and CDR2 (germline): MNHEY, SMNVEV (reference sequence). The CDR3 region is CASSLYSYDRATKLSYEQYF.